Listed here is a single T cell receptor beta chain. The antigen remains undetermined. The CDR3 extends over 14 amino acids. Per germline, CDR1 SGHTA and CDR2 FQGTGA. Trimming left V 2 bases short and J 6 bases short, with 14 bases between. The data derive from a study of naive and memory T cell subsets. The study's findings and limits: No ground truth validated the naive and memory repertoire findings.

Two oligonucleotides, mixed equimolar, formed the beta constant-region primer covering TRBC1 and TRBC2. Four rounds of PCR amplified the ligated cDNA using nested alpha and beta constant-region primers plus SP2. TCRdb processed the UMI-ligation and nested PCR reads anew with MiXCR; each CDR3 protein has one entry. The sample has around 29,000 distinct CDR3 sequences; roughly 18% are singletons. CMV status came from CD4+ T cell IFNgamma after overnight CMV lysate stimulation of fresh PBMCs. Cells stained for CD3, CD4, CD8, CD45RA and CD27 were sorted into four subsets. This clonotype originated in a human donor in good health. The sequencing input was effector memory CD4+ T cells from blood. Subset described: effector memory, CD45RA- CD27-. The V and J genes are TRBV7-3 and TRBJ2-7; possible D gene TRBD2, 6 bases. CDR3 nucleotides: TGTGCCAGCAGCTTACGGACTACATCATCCGAGCAGTACTTC. Amino acid sequence: CASSLRTTSSEQYF.